The T cell receptor (beta chain) described here comes from a study of T cell repertoires in cytomegalovirus infection. Looking at the study overall: The study used recently identified HLA-C-restricted and well-studied HLA-B-restricted CMV epitopes. Signatures in public TCR beta sequences pointed to both CMV infection and matching HLA type.

Broader study findings: Cumulative public TCR beta family frequency identified carriers of CMV plus the relevant HLA. Clonotype analysis showed dominance of the ex vivo response by HLA-C-restricted CMV-specific TCR beta clonotypes.

TCRdb passed the reads through MiXCR, listing each CDR3 protein once. This table holds some 800,000 distinct CDR3 sequences, about 31% found once. This clonotype was counted only a few times. The antigen is unknown. Sequencing used cultured CD8+ T cells from PBMCs, obtained from culture after CMV antigen stimulation. The TCR sequence derives from a human donor in good health (CMV status not recorded). Some clones in this sample may be carry-over from other donors' samples.

This CDR3 reads CASSGRGRGNGYTF. CDR3 in DNA: TGTGCCAGCAGTGGAAGGGGGCGAGGAAATGGCTACACCTTC. This chain joins TRBV2 and TRBJ1-2, with 7 nucleotides matching TRBD1. CDR3 length: 14 amino acids. Germline V gives CDR1 SNHLY, CDR2 FYNNEI. V shed 4 bases and J 6 bases; nucleotides not matched to a gene: 8.